This TCR beta chain was documented in a study of blood T cell repertoires in COVID-19. Germline CDR1 is SGHAT and CDR2 is FQNNGV. Deletions cut 5 bases from V and 7 bases from J, with 17 bases between. The CDR3 length is 14 residues. Libraries were prepared by immunoSEQ multiplex PCR; TCRdb keeps only in-frame clonotypes and omits some of them. The sample records around 300,000 clones, approximately 86% being singletons. The gene calls are TRBV11-2 and TRBJ1-2; maybe TRBD1 (6 bases). The receptor was derived from a young woman who had recovered from COVID-19. Material for sequencing was PBMCs or T cells enriched from blood (not recorded which). As DNA, the CDR3 is TGTGCCAGCAGCCCTCCCTCGACAGGAACTGGCTACACCTTC. Translation: CASSPPSTGTGYTF.